These T cell receptor beta chains were read from a single sample in a study of T-cell reconstitution after alpha-beta-depleted transplantation in children. MiXCR, applied by TCRdb to the PCR reads, yields one record per CDR3 protein. The table shows 700,000 to 850,000 distinct CDR3 sequences, with 16% occurring only once. Here the sequenced sample was PBMCs, mostly from graft donor cells, taken 360 days after TCRalphabeta/CD19-depleted stem cell transplant. The source of these receptors is a male patient under 18 who had a stem cell transplant for acute lymphoblastic leukemia, so the T cells may come from the graft donor. The CDR3 runs from the conserved cysteine through the conserved F or W. D genes are given only for firm matches. Where a row states a size, it is once, few, many or the class of an expanded clone; other rows omit it.

J gene,D gene,clone size,V gene,CDR3 protein,CDR3 DNA
TRBJ2-1,TRBD2,NA,TRBV20-1,CSARAGVYNEQFF,TGCAGTGCTCGCGCGGGAGTATACAATGAGCAGTTCTTC
TRBJ2-1,NA,NA,TRBV5-6,CASRLAIYNEQFF,TGTGCCAGCAGGCTAGCCATTTACAATGAGCAGTTCTTC
TRBJ1-5,TRBD1,NA,TRBV12-3/TRBV12-4,CASSRAGTGGNQPQHF,TGTGCCAGCAGTCGGGCTGGGACAGGGGGGAATCAGCCCCAGCATTTT
TRBJ2-2,NA,many,TRBV16,CASSQRQYTGELFF,TGTGCCAGCAGCCAACGACAGTACACCGGGGAGCTGTTTTTT
TRBJ1-1,TRBD1,NA,TRBV12-3/TRBV12-4,CASSNRDRGTEAFF,TGTGCCAGCAGTAACCGGGACAGGGGCACTGAAGCTTTCTTT
TRBJ2-3,TRBD2,NA,TRBV11-2,CASSSAGGPNTDTQYF,TGTGCCAGCAGCTCAGCGGGAGGGCCCAACACAGATACGCAGTATTTT
TRBJ2-3,TRBD2,few,TRBV5-1,CASSFRGGPTDTQYF,TGCGCCAGCAGCTTTCGGGGAGGGCCCACAGATACGCAGTATTTT
TRBJ2-7,NA,NA,TRBV27,CASSPGWNSYEQYF,TGTGCCAGCAGTCCGGGCTGGAACTCCTACGAGCAGTACTTC
TRBJ2-3,TRBD2,NA,TRBV7-6,CASSWGVAGVSRDTQYF,TGTGCCAGCAGCTGGGGAGTAGCGGGAGTCTCGAGGGATACGCAGTATTTT
TRBJ2-1,TRBD2,many,TRBV10-3,CAISEWGLAGGSSYNEQFF,TGTGCCATCAGTGAGTGGGGACTAGCGGGGGGGAGCTCCTACAATGAGCAGTTCTTC
TRBJ2-3,NA,NA,TRBV29-1,CSVLHGSTDTQYF,TGCAGCGTTTTACACGGAAGCACAGATACGCAGTATTTT
TRBJ1-4,TRBD1,NA,TRBV5-1,CASSPGTAGEKLFF,TGCGCCAGCAGCCCCGGGACAGCTGGCGAAAAACTGTTTTTT
TRBJ2-1,NA,NA,TRBV7-6,CASTRRVIGDNEQFF,TGTGCCAGCACCAGACGGGTCATCGGCGACAATGAGCAGTTCTTC
TRBJ2-5,TRBD2,NA,TRBV13,CASSSERGLAVQETQYF,TGTGCCAGCAGCTCCGAGCGTGGACTAGCGGTTCAAGAGACCCAGTACTTC
TRBJ2-2,NA,few,TRBV9,CASSVRPLNTGELFF,TGTGCCAGCAGCGTACGACCCTTGAACACCGGGGAGCTGTTTTTT
TRBJ2-5,NA,once,TRBV29-1,CSVLDIGFYF,TGCAGCGTTTTGGACATTGGATTTTACTTC
TRBJ2-1,NA,few,TRBV12-3/TRBV12-4,CASSFSRNEQFF,TGTGCCAGCAGTTTCTCCAGGAATGAGCAGTTCTTC
TRBJ2-1,NA,few,TRBV20-1,CSASHGTLSYNEQFF,TGCAGTGCTAGTCATGGGACTCTCTCCTACAATGAGCAGTTCTTC
TRBJ2-7,TRBD2,NA,TRBV5-1,CASSPSGKRSSYEQYF,TGCGCCAGCAGCCCAAGCGGGAAAAGGAGCTCCTACGAGCAGTACTTC
TRBJ2-1,TRBD2,many,TRBV3-1,CASSQAGLAGGSSYNEQFF,TGTGCCAGCAGCCAAGCGGGACTAGCGGGAGGGAGCTCCTACAATGAGCAGTTCTTC
TRBJ2-7,TRBD1,NA,TRBV27,CASSSLGGSKLEQYF,TGTGCCAGCAGTTCACTAGGGGGCTCGAAGCTCGAGCAGTACTTC
TRBJ1-1,NA,NA,TRBV10-3,CAISYVKNTEAFF,TGTGCCATCAGCTACGTCAAGAACACTGAAGCTTTCTTT
TRBJ2-1,TRBD1,few,TRBV24-1,CATSDRTGGEVDEQFF,TGTGCCACCAGTGATCGGACAGGGGGCGAGGTGGATGAGCAGTTCTTC
TRBJ2-7,TRBD1,NA,TRBV29-1,CSVAGTGLGEQYF,TGCAGCGTCGCCGGGACAGGGTTGGGTGAGCAGTACTTC
TRBJ2-1,NA,few,TRBV24-1,CATSDFRLAPTRGSYNEQFF,TGTGCCACCAGTGATTTCAGGCTAGCGCCAACCCGGGGCTCCTACAATGAGCAGTTCTTC
TRBJ2-7,TRBD1,NA,TRBV10-3,CALRDSSYEQYF,TGTGCCCTCCGGGACAGCTCCTACGAGCAGTACTTC
TRBJ2-1,TRBD2,few,TRBV29-1,CSVGGTSGRANEQFF,TGCAGCGTTGGGGGGACTAGCGGGAGGGCGAATGAGCAGTTCTTC
TRBJ2-5,TRBD1,NA,TRBV29-1,CSVRQGTRRAQYF,TGCAGCGTACGACAGGGCACTCGCAGGGCCCAGTACTTC
TRBJ2-7,NA,few,TRBV5-1,CASSLEPTGEQYF,TGCGCCAGCAGCTTGGAGCCTACGGGCGAGCAGTACTTC
TRBJ2-5,TRBD2,few,TRBV7-3,CASSYGIAGGSETQYF,TGTGCCAGCAGCTACGGAATAGCGGGAGGGTCAGAGACCCAGTACTTC
TRBJ2-7,NA,NA,TRBV19,CASRKTATLGDLYEQYF,TGTGCCAGTAGGAAAACCGCGACCCTAGGGGACCTATACGAGCAGTACTTC
TRBJ2-6,TRBD2,few,TRBV13,CASIAGLAGLGANVLTF,TGTGCCAGCATCGCGGGACTAGCGGGACTGGGGGCCAACGTCCTGACTTTC
TRBJ1-1,TRBD1,NA,TRBV10-1,CATRPDRLNTEAFF,TGCGCCACCCGTCCGGACAGGCTGAACACTGAAGCTTTCTTT
TRBJ2-7,NA,many,TRBV25-1,CASSILSDEQYF,TGTGCCAGCAGTATATTGTCGGACGAGCAGTACTTC
TRBJ2-7,NA,few,TRBV27,CASGGTDSYEQYF,TGTGCCAGCGGAGGGACAGACTCCTACGAGCAGTACTTC
TRBJ2-1,NA,NA,TRBV7-9,CASSQSGNEQFF,TGTGCCAGCAGCCAATCGGGAAATGAGCAGTTCTTC
TRBJ2-7,NA,NA,TRBV6-6,CTIGSGYEQYF,TGTACGATAGGTTCCGGGTACGAGCAGTACTTC
TRBJ2-2,NA,NA,TRBV12-3/TRBV12-4,CASSPRGWELFF,TGTGCCAGCAGTCCCCGAGGGTGGGAGCTGTTTTTT
TRBJ1-2,NA,NA,TRBV14,CASSQGRVAYNYGYTF,TGTGCCAGCAGCCAAGGAAGAGTCGCCTATAACTATGGCTACACCTTC
TRBJ2-1,TRBD2,NA,TRBV11-2,CASSRKAGSSYNEQFF,TGTGCCAGCAGCCGAAAAGCGGGAAGCTCCTACAATGAGCAGTTCTTC
TRBJ2-1,NA,many,TRBV29-1,CSVEESVWDLLVEQFF,TGCAGCGTTGAAGAGTCAGTTTGGGATCTCCTGGTTGAGCAGTTCTTC
TRBJ1-5,TRBD1,few,TRBV10-3,CAISERNRGVQPQHF,TGTGCCATCAGTGAGAGAAACAGGGGGGTACAGCCCCAGCATTTT
TRBJ2-5,NA,NA,TRBV7-6,CASSLNSKTQYF,TGTGCCAGCAGCTTAAACTCGAAGACCCAGTACTTC
TRBJ1-4,NA,NA,TRBV20-1,CSARVGATNEKLFF,TGCAGTGCTAGAGTGGGGGCAACTAATGAAAAACTGTTTTTT
TRBJ2-3,NA,NA,TRBV18,CASSPIIVGITPTDTQYF,TGTGCCAGCTCACCGATTATTGTCGGAATCACGCCCACAGATACGCAGTATTTT
TRBJ2-5,NA,NA,TRBV20-1,CSQGPDSGETQYF,TGCAGTCAGGGGCCCGATTCCGGAGAGACCCAGTACTTC
TRBJ2-7,NA,few,TRBV12-3/TRBV12-4,CASSPPPGVVGLYEQYF,TGTGCCAGCAGTCCACCCCCCGGGGTAGTTGGTCTCTACGAGCAGTACTTC
TRBJ2-1,NA,few,TRBV29-1,CSAGKGATRGNEQFF,TGCAGCGCGGGAAAGGGGGCGACTAGAGGCAATGAGCAGTTCTTC
TRBJ1-5,NA,few,TRBV7-8,CASSLARYRGRRAINQPQHF,TGTGCCAGCAGCTTAGCAAGATATCGGGGGCGCAGGGCGATCAATCAGCCCCAGCATTTT
TRBJ1-6,NA,NA,TRBV6-5,CASSYSRTAALNSPLHF,TGTGCCAGCAGTTACTCGAGGACAGCAGCTCTTAATTCACCCCTCCACTTT
TRBJ2-5,TRBD2,NA,TRBV5-1,CASSFTTSGRETQYF,TGCGCCAGCAGCTTCACGACTAGCGGGAGGGAGACCCAGTACTTC
TRBJ2-7,NA,NA,TRBV5-1,CASSWGTGTYLYEQYF,TGCGCCAGCAGCTGGGGAACCGGGACGTACCTCTACGAGCAGTACTTC
TRBJ2-1,NA,many,TRBV4-2,CASSKGPSSKQFF,TGTGCCAGCAGCAAAGGCCCTAGCAGTAAGCAGTTCTTC